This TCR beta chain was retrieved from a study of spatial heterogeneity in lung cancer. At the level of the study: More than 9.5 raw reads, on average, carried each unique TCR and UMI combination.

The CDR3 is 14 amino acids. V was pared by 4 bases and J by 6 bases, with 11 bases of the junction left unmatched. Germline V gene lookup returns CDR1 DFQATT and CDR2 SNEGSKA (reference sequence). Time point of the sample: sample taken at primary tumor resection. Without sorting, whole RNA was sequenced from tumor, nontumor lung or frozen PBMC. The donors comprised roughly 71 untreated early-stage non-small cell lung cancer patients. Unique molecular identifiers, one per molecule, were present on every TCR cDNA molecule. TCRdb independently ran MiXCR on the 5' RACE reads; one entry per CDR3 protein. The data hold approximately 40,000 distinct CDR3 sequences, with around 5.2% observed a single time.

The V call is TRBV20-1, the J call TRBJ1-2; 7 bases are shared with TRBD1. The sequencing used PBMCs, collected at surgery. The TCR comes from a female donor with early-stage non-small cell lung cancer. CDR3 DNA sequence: TGCAGTGCTAAGGGGGCCACCACACCCCATGGCTACACCTTC. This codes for CSAKGATTPHGYTF.